The clone carrying this T cell receptor beta chain was seen at least ten times. Each CDR3 protein is one row after TCRdb ran MiXCR on the 5' RACE reads. The sample lists almost 75,000 distinct CDR3 sequences, 13% occurring once. The data were taken from a study of spatial heterogeneity in lung cancer. V was shortened by 5 bases and J by 5 bases, with 11 bases between the two germline ends. The CDR3 has 13 residues. Germline V gene lookup returns CDR1 SGHAT and CDR2 FQNNGV. Regarding time point: sample taken at primary tumor resection. Frozen PBMC, nontumor lung or tumor provided whole RNA, which was sequenced unsorted. There were around 72 donors, all of them untreated patients with early-stage non-small cell lung cancer.

The origin of this receptor is a male donor with early-stage non-small cell lung cancer. The genes are TRBV11-2 and TRBJ2-3, with D maybe TRBD2 (5 bases). The specimen was PBMCs, collected at surgery. In nucleotides, the CDR3 is TGTGCCAGCAGCCGACTATTAGGAGATACGCAGTATTTT. This sequence encodes CASSRLLGDTQYF.